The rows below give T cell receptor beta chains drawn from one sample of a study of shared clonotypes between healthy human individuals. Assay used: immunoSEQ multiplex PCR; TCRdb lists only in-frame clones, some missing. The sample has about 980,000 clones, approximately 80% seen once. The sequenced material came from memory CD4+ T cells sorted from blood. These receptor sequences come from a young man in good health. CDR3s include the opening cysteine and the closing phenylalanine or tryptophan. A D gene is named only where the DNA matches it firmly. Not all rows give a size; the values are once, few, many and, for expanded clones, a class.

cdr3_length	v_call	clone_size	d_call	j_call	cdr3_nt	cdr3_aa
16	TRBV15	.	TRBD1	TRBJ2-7	TGTGCCACCAGCAGACCGTCCGGGACAGGGGGGTCCGAGCAGTACTTC	CATSRPSGTGGSEQYF
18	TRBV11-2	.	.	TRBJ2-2	TGTGCCAGCAGCTTAGCCCAGACGGGGCGGGGTCGGACCGGGGAGCTGTTTTTT	CASSLAQTGRGRTGELFF
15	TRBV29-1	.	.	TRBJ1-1	TGCAGCGTTAGCAGGGGAGGACTAAGTAACACTGAAGCTTTCTTT	CSVSRGGLSNTEAFF
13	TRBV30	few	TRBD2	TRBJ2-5	TGTGCCTGGAGGACTAGCGGCGGCCAGACCCAGTACTTC	CAWRTSGGQTQYF
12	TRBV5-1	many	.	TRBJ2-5	TGCGCCAGTAGAGTTGATCAAGAGACCCAGTACTTC	CASRVDQETQYF
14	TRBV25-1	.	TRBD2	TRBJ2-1	TGTGCCAGCAGAACTAGCGGGAGGGGCGATGAGCAGTTCTTC	CASRTSGRGDEQFF
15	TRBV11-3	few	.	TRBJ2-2	TGTGCCAGCAGCTTAGTAGCGGCGAACACCGGGGAGCTGTTTTTT	CASSLVAANTGELFF
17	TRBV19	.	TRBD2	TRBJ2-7	TGTGCCAGTAGTATGGGTCGGACTAGCGGGAGAAGCTACGAGCAGTACTTC	CASSMGRTSGRSYEQYF
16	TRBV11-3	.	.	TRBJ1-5	TGTGCCAGCAGCTGTAAGCATAAGAGGCGCAATCAGCCCCAGCATTTT	CASSCKHKRRNQPQHF
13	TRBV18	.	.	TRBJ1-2	TGTGCCAGCTCACCATCGGACAGCCGACCTGACACCTTC	CASSPSDSRPDTF
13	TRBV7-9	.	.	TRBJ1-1	TGTGCCAGCAGCAACCGAGTGGGCACCGAAGCTTTCTTT	CASSNRVGTEAFF
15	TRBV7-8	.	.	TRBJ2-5	TGTGCCAGCAGCTCCCCCGGCAGGGTTCAAGAGACCCAGTACTTC	CASSSPGRVQETQYF
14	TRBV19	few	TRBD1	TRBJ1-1	TGTGCCAGTAGTAACCAGGGGGCGCGCACTGAAGCTTTCTTT	CASSNQGARTEAFF
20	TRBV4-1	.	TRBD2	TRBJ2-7	TGCGCCAGCAGCCAGTCTACCTCCGGGACTAGCGGGAGGGCCTACCACGAGCAGTACTTC	CASSQSTSGTSGRAYHEQYF
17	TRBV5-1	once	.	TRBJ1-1	TGCGCCAGCAGCTCGGGCGGGGGAGTATCACCGAACACTGAAGCTTTCTTT	CASSSGGGVSPNTEAFF
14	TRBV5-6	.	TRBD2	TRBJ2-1	TGTGCCAGCAGCTCGCTAGCGGGAGGGTATGAGCAGTTCTTC	CASSSLAGGYEQFF
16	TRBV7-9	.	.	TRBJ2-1	TGTGCCAGCAGCTTAAGGGCGGGGCGCCCCTACAATGAGCAGTTCTTC	CASSLRAGRPYNEQFF
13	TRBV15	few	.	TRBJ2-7	TGTGCCACCAGCAGAGAGATTGGGAAGGGGAAACACTTC	CATSREIGKGKHF
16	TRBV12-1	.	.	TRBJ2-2	TGTGCCAGCAGCTTTGAGTGGACAGGAGACACCGGGGAGCTGTTTTTT	CASSFEWTGDTGELFF
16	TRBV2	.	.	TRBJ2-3	TGTGCCAGCGGGGTGGAGGGGGCAAGGTGGACAGATACGCAGTATTTT	CASGVEGARWTDTQYF
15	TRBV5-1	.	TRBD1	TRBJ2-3	TGCGCCAGCAGCCTCCGGACAGGCGACACAGATACGCAGTATTTT	CASSLRTGDTDTQYF
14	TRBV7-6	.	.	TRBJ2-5	TGTGCCAGCAGCCTTCAAATCCGGGGAGAGACCCAGTACTTC	CASSLQIRGETQYF
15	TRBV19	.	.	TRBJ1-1	TGTGCCAGTAGGCCGGGCACGGGCCCGAACACTGAAGCTTTCTTT	CASRPGTGPNTEAFF
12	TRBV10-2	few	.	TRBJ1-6	TGCGCCAGCAGGCAGGGACCCTCACCCCTCCACTTT	CASRQGPSPLHF
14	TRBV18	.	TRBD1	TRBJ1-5	TGTGCCAGCTCACAAACAGGGGGCGGTCAGCCCCAGCATTTT	CASSQTGGGQPQHF
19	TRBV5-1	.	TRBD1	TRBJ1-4	TGCGCCAGCAGCTTGGTTCTTGGGACAGCAACATTCCGGAATGAAAAACTGTTTTTT	CASSLVLGTATFRNEKLFF
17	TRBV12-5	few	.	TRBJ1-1	TGTGCTAGTGGTTTGGTACCGAAACAGGCGAGGGACACTGAAGCTTTCTTT	CASGLVPKQARDTEAFF
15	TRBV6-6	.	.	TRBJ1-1	TGTGCCAGCAGTTACGGAGCACAGATGAACACTGAAGCTTTCTTT	CASSYGAQMNTEAFF
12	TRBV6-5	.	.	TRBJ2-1	TGTGCCACCACTGACAGAAACAATGAGCAGTTCTTC	CATTDRNNEQFF
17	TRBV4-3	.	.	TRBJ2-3	TGCGCCAGCAGCCAAGGATCCGGCGGGGCAAGCACAGATACGCAGTATTTT	CASSQGSGGASTDTQYF
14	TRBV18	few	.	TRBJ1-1	TGTGCCAGCTCACCTCGGGACACGAACACTGAAGCTTTCTTT	CASSPRDTNTEAFF
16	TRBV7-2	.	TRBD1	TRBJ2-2	TGTGCCAGCAGCTTAGGAGGGACAGGGGGAACCGGGGAGCTGTTTTTT	CASSLGGTGGTGELFF
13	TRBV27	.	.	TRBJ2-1	TGTGCCAGTTGCACATGGAATAATAATGAGCAGTTCTTC	CASCTWNNNEQFF
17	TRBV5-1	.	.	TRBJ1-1	TGCGCCAGCAGCTTGGTAACCTCACTTCGGGGGAACACTGAAGCTTTCTTT	CASSLVTSLRGNTEAFF
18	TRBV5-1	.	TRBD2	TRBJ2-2	TGCGCCAGCAGCCCAGTTCTAGCGGGGGGTCAGAACACCGGGGAGCTGTTTTTT	CASSPVLAGGQNTGELFF
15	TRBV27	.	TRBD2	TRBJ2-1	TGTGCCAGCAGTTCGCCCGGGACTAGCGGGGGATTTCAGTTCTTC	CASSSPGTSGGFQFF
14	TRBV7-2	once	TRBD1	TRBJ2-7	TGTGCCAGCAGCTTGACGACAGGGGGCTACGAGCAGTACTTC	CASSLTTGGYEQYF
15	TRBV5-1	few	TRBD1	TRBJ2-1	TGCGCCAGCAGCTTAGGGACAGCCAATTACAATGAGCAGTTCTTC	CASSLGTANYNEQFF
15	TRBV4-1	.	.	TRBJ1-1	TGCGCCAGCAGCCAACCCATTGCAGGGATACCTGAAGCTTTCTTT	CASSQPIAGIPEAFF
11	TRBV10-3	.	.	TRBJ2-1	TGTGCCATCGGGGCCTACAATGAGCAGTTCTTC	CAIGAYNEQFF
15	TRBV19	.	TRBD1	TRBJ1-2	TGTGCCAGTACCCCGGACAGGGCCCTCCCCTATGGCTACACCTTC	CASTPDRALPYGYTF
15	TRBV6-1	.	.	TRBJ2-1	TGTGCCAGCAGTGATCAGCAGCCGGGTTACAATGAGCAGTTCTTC	CASSDQQPGYNEQFF
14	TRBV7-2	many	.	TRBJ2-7	TGTGCCAGCAGCCCCCGTACAGGCTCCTACGAGCAGTACTTC	CASSPRTGSYEQYF
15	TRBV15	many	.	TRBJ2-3	TGTGCCACCACCCAGGGGGGAGAGTCATGGGATACGCAGTATTTT	CATTQGGESWDTQYF
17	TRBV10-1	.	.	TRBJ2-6	TGCGCCAGCAGTTGTACTCTCGCACAAAGTCGGGCCAACGTCCTGACTTTC	CASSCTLAQSRANVLTF
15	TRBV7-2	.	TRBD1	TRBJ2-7	TGTGCCAGCAGGGACTCTAGAGGGGGCAAGTACGAGCAGTACTTC	CASRDSRGGKYEQYF
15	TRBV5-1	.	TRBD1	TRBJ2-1	TGCGCCAGCAGGATGGGGACAGGCCTCTACAATGAGCAGTTCTTC	CASRMGTGLYNEQFF
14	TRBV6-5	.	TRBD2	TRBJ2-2	TGTGCCAGCAGTACGTTTAGCGGGACCGGGGAGCTGTTTTTT	CASSTFSGTGELFF
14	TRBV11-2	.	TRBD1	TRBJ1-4	TGTGCCAGCAGCTTGGGACAGGGGGGTGAAAAACTGTTTTTT	CASSLGQGGEKLFF
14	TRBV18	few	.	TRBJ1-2	TGTGCCAGCTCACCCAGGACCGACAACTATGGCTACACCTTC	CASSPRTDNYGYTF
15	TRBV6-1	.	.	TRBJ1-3	TGTGCCAGCACCCCTTACACGAAAACTGGAAACACCATATATTTT	CASTPYTKTGNTIYF
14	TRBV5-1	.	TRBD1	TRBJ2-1	TGCGCCAGCAGCCCGGGACAGAGTTACAATGAGCAGTTCTTC	CASSPGQSYNEQFF
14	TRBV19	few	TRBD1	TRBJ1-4	TGTGCCAGTAGTAGGACAGGGAGGTACGAAAAACTGTTTTTT	CASSRTGRYEKLFF
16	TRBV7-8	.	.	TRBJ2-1	TGTGCCAGCAGCGGCCCCCGGGGGAGCTCCTACAATGAGCAGTTCTTC	CASSGPRGSSYNEQFF
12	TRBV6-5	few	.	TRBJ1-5	TGTGCCAGCAGCCCGGGGGGTCAGCCCCAGCATTTT	CASSPGGQPQHF
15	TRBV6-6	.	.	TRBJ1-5	TGTGCCAGCAGCCCCCCCAGCACGAGCAATCAGCCCCAGCATTTT	CASSPPSTSNQPQHF
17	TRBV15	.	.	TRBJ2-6	TGTGCCACCAGCAGACCGAGCCAGGTCTCTGGGGCCAACGTCCTGACTTTC	CATSRPSQVSGANVLTF